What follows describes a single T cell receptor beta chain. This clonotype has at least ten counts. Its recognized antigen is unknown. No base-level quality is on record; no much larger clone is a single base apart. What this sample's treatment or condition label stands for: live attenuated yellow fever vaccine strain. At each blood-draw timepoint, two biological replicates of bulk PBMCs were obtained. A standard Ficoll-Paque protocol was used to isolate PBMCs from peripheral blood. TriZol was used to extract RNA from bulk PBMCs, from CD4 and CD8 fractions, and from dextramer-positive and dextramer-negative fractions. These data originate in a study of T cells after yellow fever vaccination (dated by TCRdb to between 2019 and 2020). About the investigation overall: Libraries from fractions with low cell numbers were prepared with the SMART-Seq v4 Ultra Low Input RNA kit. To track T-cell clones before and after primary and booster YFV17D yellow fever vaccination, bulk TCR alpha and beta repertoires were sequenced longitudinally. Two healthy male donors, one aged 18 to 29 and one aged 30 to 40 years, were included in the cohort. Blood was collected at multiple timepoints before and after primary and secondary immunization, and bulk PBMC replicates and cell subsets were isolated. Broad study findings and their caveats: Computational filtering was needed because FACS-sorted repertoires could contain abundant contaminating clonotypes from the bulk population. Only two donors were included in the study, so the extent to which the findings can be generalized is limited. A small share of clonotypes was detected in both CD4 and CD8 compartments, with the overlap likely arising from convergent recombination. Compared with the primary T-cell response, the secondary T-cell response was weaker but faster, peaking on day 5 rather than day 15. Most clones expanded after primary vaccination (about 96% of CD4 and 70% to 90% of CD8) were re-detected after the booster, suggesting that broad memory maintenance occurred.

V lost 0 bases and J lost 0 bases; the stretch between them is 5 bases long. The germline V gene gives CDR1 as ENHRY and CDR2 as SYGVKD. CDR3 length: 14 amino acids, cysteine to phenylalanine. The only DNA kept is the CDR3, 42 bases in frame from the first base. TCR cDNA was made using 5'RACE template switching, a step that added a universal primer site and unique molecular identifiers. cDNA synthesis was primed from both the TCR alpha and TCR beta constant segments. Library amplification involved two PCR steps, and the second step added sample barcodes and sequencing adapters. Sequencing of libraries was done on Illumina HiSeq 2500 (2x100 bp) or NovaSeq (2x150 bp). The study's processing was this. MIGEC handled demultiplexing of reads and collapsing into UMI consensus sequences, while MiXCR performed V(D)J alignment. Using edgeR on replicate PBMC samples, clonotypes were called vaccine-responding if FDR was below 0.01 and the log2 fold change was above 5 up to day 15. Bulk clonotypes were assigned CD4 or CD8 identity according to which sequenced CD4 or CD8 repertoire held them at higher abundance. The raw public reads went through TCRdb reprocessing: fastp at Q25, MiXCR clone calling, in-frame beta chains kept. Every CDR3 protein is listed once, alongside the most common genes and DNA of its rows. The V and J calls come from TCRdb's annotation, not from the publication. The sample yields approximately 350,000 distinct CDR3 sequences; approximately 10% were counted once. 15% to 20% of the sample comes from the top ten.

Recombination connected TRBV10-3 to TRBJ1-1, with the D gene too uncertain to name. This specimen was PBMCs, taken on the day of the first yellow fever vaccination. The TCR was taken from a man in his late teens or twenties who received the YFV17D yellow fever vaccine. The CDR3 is CAISESRVNTEAFF. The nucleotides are TGTGCCATCAGTGAGTCGAGGGTGAACACTGAAGCTTTCTTT.